This TCR beta chain is drawn from a study of shared clonotypes between healthy human individuals. Turning to the study itself: The study used three CD4 naive, three CD4 memory, two CD8 naive and one CD8 memory plate per donor.

CDR1 and CDR2 (germline): LGHNA, YSLEER. The CDR3 sequence is 12 residues long. V was trimmed by 0 bases and J by 9 bases, leaving 8 bases between them. Genomic DNA of every subset was divided equally among multiple immunoSEQ plates. Libraries were prepared by immunoSEQ multiplex PCR; TCRdb keeps only in-frame clonotypes and omits some of them. There are 900,000 to 1,200,000 clones in the sample; around three quarters occur only once, and 0.61% lies in the top ten. Study-level points and caveats: The sole specimen, blood, was sampled, and tissue repertoires likely differ.

As regards this clone: Its antigen is undetermined.

Nashville, Tennessee was home to all donors, each a Caucasian adult. The source material was memory CD4+ T cells from PBMCs. The sample's subset: CD45RA-negative fraction. The sequence was collected from a man younger than 35 in good health. Some clones in this sample may be carry-over from other donors' samples. V usage is TRBV4-3 and J usage is TRBJ1-2; no definite D call. The CDR3 nucleotides read TGCGCCAGCAGCCAAGACCGAACCCGCTACACCTTC. This codes for CASSQDRTRYTF.